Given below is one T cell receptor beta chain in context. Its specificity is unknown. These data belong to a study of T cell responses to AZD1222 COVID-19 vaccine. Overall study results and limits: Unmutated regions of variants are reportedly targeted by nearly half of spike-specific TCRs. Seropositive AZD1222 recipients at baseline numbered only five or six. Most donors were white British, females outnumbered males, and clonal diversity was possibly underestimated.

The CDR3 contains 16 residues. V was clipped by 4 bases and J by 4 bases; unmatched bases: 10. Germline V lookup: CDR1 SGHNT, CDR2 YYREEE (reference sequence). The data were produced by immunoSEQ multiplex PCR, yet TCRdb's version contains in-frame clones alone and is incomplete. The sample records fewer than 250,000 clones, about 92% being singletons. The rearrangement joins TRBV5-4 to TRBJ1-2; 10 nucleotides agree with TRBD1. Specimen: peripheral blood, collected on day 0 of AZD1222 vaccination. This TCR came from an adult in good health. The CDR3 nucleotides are TGTGCCAGCAGCGGGGGGACAGGGGATAGGTCCTATGGCTACACCTTC. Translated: CASSGGTGDRSYGYTF.